The source of this TCR beta chain is a study of CD8+CD57+ T cells in acquired aplastic anemia. Turning to this clonotype: What it recognizes is unknown.

Trimming took off 10 bases at V and 1 base at J, with 10 bases between the two ends. The CDR3 covers 12 residues. Those patients picked for sequencing had displayed CD8+CD57+ cell expansion on flow cytometry. The diagnosis in all patients was severe acquired aplastic anemia. There was no therapy given to any patient before the blood sampling took place. Study-level results: Controls and patients did not differ significantly in CD8+ Simpson's diversity. Common to patients and controls were roughly 30 CD8+ CDR3 sequences.

CDR3 and TCR beta VDJ profiling relied on a genomic DNA template. Each CDR3 protein gets one entry after TCRdb re-called the reads with MiXCR. The sample lists approximately 470,000 distinct CDR3 sequences, roughly a third occurring once. The specimen was sorted CD4+, CD8+, or CD8+CD57+ T cells (not recorded which) from PBMCs. The rearrangement links TRBV12-3 or TRBV12-4 to TRBJ1-2; weak D call: TRBD1 (5 bases). This receptor was taken from a human donor with aplastic anemia. The CDR3 region is CATGPDNYGYTF. The CDR3 region has the DNA TGTGCCACGGGACCGGATAACTATGGCTACACCTTC.